Detailed here is one TCR beta chain. TCRdb keeps only in-frame clones here, not all; method: immunoSEQ multiplex PCR. The sample has 250,000 to 300,000 clones; under 90% are singletons. The data were obtained in a study of blood T cell repertoires in COVID-19. This CDR3 has 13 residues. Trimming took off 0 bases at V and 1 base at J, with 3 bases between the two ends. The germline gives CDR1 KGHSH, CDR2 LQKENI. This receptor was obtained from a woman between 35 and 50 years old who had recovered from COVID-19. Sequenced input: PBMCs or T cells enriched from blood (not recorded which). The V gene is TRBV18, the J gene TRBJ1-1, with no clear D. Here the CDR3 DNA reads TGTGCCAGCTCACCACCCCAGAACACTGAAGCTTTCTTT. It encodes CASSPPQNTEAFF.